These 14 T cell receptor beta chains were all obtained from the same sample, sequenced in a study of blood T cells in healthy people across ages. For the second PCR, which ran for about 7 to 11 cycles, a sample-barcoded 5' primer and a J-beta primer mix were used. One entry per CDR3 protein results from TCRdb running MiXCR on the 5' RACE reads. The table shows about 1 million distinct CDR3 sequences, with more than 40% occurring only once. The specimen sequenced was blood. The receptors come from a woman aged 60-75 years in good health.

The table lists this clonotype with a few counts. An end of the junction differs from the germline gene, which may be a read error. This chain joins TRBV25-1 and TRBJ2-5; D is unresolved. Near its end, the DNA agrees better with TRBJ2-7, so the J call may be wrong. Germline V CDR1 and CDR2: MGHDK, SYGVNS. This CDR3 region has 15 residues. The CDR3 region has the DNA TGTGCCAGCAGTGAAGACGTCAGTCAGTCCTCCGAGCAGTACTTC. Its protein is CASSEDVSQSSEQYF.

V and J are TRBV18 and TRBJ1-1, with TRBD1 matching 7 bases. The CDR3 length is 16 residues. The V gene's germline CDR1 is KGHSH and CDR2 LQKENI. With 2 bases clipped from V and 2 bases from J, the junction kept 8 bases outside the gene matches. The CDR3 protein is CASSPVFQGGNTEAFF. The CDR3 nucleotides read TGTGCCAGCTCACCAGTTTTCCAGGGGGGAAACACTGAAGCTTTCTTT.

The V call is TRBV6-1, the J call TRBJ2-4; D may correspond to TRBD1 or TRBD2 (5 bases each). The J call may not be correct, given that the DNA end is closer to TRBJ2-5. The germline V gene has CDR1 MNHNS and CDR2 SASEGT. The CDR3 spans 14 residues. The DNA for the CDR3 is TGTGCCAGCACCCCGGGACGAGTTATAGAGACCCAGTACTTC. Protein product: CASTPGRVIETQYF.

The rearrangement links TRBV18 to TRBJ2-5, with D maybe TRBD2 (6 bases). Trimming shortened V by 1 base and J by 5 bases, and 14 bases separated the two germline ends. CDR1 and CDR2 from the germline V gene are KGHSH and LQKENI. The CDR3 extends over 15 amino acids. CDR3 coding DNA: TGTGCCAGCTCACCACTCCCGGGAGCGGTGGAGACCCAGTACTTC. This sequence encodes CASSPLPGAVETQYF. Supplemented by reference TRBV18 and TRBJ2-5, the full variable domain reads NAGVMQNPRHLVRRRGQEARLRCSPMKGHSHVYWYRQLPEEGLKFMVYLQKENIIDESGMPKERFSAEFPKEGPSILRIQQVVRGDSAAYFCASSPLPGAVETQYFGPGTRLLVL.

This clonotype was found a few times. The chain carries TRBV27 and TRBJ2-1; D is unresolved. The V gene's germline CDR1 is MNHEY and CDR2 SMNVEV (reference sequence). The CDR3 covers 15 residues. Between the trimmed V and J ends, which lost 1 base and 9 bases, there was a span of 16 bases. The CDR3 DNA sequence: TGTGCCAGCAGTTTATTTCAATCCGCTAGGAGTGAGCAGTTCTTC. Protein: CASSLFQSARSEQFF.

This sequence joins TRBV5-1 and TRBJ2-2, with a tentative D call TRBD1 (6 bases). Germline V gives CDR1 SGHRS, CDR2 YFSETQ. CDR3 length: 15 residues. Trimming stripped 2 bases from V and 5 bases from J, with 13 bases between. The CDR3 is CASSFDRLGTGELFF. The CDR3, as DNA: TGCGCCAGCAGCTTCGACAGGCTGGGGACCGGGGAGCTGTTTTTT.

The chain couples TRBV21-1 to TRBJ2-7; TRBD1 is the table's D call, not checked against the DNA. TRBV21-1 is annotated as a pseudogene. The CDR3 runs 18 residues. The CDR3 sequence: CASATGRFRCLSSYEQYF. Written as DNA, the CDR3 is TGTGCCAGTGCTACAGGGCGGTTTAGATGTCTCAGCTCCTACGAGCAGTACTTC.

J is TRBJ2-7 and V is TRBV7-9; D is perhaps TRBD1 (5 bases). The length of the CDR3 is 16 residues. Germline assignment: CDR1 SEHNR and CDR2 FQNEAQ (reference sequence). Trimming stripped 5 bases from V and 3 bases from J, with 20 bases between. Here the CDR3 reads CASSISVSGALYEQYF. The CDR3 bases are TGTGCCAGCAGCATTAGTGTTTCTGGGGCCCTCTACGAGCAGTACTTC.

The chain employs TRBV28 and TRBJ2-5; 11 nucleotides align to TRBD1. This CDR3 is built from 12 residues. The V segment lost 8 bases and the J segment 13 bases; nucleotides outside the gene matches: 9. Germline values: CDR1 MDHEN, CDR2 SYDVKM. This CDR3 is CASVGGQGARYF. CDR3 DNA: TGTGCCAGCGTAGGCGGACAGGGGGCGAGGTACTTC. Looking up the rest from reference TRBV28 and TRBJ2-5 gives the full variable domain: DVKVTQSSRYLVKRTGEKVFLECVQDMDHENMFWYRQDPGLGLRLIYFSYDVKMKEKGDIPEGYSVSREKKERFSLILESASTNQTSMYLCASVGGQGARYFGPGTRLLVL.

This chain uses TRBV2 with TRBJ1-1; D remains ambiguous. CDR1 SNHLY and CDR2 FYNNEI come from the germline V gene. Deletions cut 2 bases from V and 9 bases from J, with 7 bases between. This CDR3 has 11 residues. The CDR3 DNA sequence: TGTGCCAGCAGTGAACATACCCAAGCTTTCTTT. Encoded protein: CASSEHTQAFF.

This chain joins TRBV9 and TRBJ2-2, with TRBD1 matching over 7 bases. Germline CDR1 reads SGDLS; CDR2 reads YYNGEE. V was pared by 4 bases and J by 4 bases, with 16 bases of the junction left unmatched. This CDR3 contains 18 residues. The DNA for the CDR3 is TGTGCCAGCAGCACCCCTCCGGCCGGGGACAGCTTCACCGGGGAGCTGTTTTTT. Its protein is CASSTPPAGDSFTGELFF.

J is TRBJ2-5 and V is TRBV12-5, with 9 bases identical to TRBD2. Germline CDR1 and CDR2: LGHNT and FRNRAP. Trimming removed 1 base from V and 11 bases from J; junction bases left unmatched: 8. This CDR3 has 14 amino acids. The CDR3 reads CASGLGTSVFEQYF. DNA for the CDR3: TGTGCTAGTGGTTTGGGGACTAGCGTCTTTGAGCAGTACTTC. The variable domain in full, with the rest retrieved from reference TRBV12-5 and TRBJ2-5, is DARVTQTPRHKVTEMGQEVTMRCQPILGHNTVFWYRQTMMQGLELLAYFRNRAPLDDSGMPKDRFSAEMPDATLATLKIQPSEPRDSAVYFCASGLGTSVFEQYFGPGTRLLVL.

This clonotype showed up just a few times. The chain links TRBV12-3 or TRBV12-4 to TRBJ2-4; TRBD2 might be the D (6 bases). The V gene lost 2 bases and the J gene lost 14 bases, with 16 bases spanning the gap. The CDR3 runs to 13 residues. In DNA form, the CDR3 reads TGTGCCAGCAGTTTAAAATCGTTCGGCGGGAAGTACTTC. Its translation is CASSLKSFGGKYF.

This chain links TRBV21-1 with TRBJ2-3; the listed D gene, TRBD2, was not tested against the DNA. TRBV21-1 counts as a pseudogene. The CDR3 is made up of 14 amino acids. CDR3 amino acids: CASSKGGTMGTQYF. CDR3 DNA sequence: TGTGCCAGCAGCAAAGGGGGGACTATGGGTACGCAGTATTTT.